Below are 13 T cell receptor beta chains sequenced from a single sample in a study of control samples from healthy donors and cancer patients. Here immunoSEQ multiplex PCR was the method, and the copy in TCRdb shows in-frame clones only, minus some. This table holds about 110,000 clones, approximately 90% found once. The specimen was blood. The receptor set was obtained from a woman in her 50s in good health.

The chain combines TRBV9 with TRBJ2-1; perhaps TRBD2 as D (5 bases). V lost 0 bases, J lost 1 base, and 8 bases lay in between. The CDR3 is made up of 15 amino acids. Germline values: CDR1 SGDLS, CDR2 YYNGEE. This chain's CDR3 is CASSVEPGSYNEQFF. The CDR3 DNA is TGTGCCAGCAGCGTAGAGCCGGGGTCCTACAATGAGCAGTTCTTC.

The chain recombines TRBV2 with TRBJ1-6; D is unclear. CDR1 and CDR2 from the germline V gene are SNHLY and FYNNEI. The CDR3 is 13 amino acids. The V gene lost 0 bases and the J gene lost 10 bases, with 7 bases spanning the gap. For the CDR3, the DNA is TGTGCCAGCAGTGAAGCCCCTATCTCACCCCTCCACTTT. This gives the protein CASSEAPISPLHF.

The CDR3 DNA reads as TGTGCCAGCAGCTCATCCAGCACCGGGGAGCTGTTTTTT. Protein product: CASSSSSTGELFF. This chain links TRBV7-9 with TRBJ2-2; no firm D call. Trimming removed 4 bases from V and 4 bases from J, with 7 bases in between. The CDR3 has 13 residues. CDR1 is SEHNR, CDR2 FQNEAQ, per germline (reference sequence).

The rearrangement uses TRBV7-3 and TRBJ2-1; no reliable D call. The germline gives CDR1 SGHTA, CDR2 FQGTGA. CDR3 size: 17 residues. V dropped 3 bases and J dropped 2 bases, with 17 bases sitting between them. The CDR3 reads CASSFSRPFGPYNEQFF. CDR3 sequence (DNA): TGTGCCAGCAGCTTTTCACGGCCCTTCGGCCCCTACAATGAGCAGTTCTTC. The full variable domain, with the rest looked up from reference TRBV7-3 and TRBJ2-1, is GAGVSQTPSNKVTEKGKYVELRCDPISGHTALYWYRQSLGQGPEFLIYFQGTGAADDSGLPNDRFFAVRPEGSVSTLKIQRTERGDSAVYLCASSFSRPFGPYNEQFFGPGTRLTVL.

The V call is TRBV6-4, the J call TRBJ2-1; 11 bases are a match to TRBD1. V shed 2 bases, J shed 6 bases, and the junction held 0 bases outside the gene matches. The CDR3 has 14 amino acids. Germline CDR1 is MRHNA and CDR2 is SNTAGT. DNA for the CDR3: TGTGCCAGCAGTGACGGGACAGGGGGCAATGAGCAGTTCTTC. The encoded protein is CASSDGTGGNEQFF.

The DNA of the CDR3 is TGTGCCAGCAGCTTAGGCCACGAGACAGATACGCAGTATTTT. Protein sequence: CASSLGHETDTQYF. The chain employs TRBV7-3 and TRBJ2-3, with D uncertain. Trimming left V 2 bases short and J 3 bases short, with 9 bases between. Germline loops: CDR1 SGHTA, CDR2 FQGTGA. This CDR3 comprises 14 residues.

The chain combines TRBV14 with TRBJ1-2; D is possibly TRBD1 (6 bases). V was clipped by 0 bases and J by 4 bases, with 15 bases between them. The CDR3 sequence is 16 residues long. CDR1 is SGHDN and CDR2 is FVKESK in the germline V gene. In nucleotides, the CDR3 is TGTGCCAGCAGCCAAGAACGTTCAGGGGTGGTCTATGGCTACACCTTC. This encodes CASSQERSGVVYGYTF.

The chain links TRBV14 to TRBJ2-5; no firm D call. V was clipped by 0 bases and J by 1 base, with 12 bases between them. From germline, CDR1 is SGHDN and CDR2 FVKESK. CDR3 length equals 16 residues. CDR3 in DNA: TGTGCCAGCAGCCAAGATGCTCCTGGAACCCAAGAGACCCAGTACTTC. As protein: CASSQDAPGTQETQYF.

The rearrangement uses TRBV27 and TRBJ1-2; 8 nucleotides match TRBD1. In germline, CDR1 is MNHEY, CDR2 SMNVEV (reference sequence). Trimming took 5 bases from V and 6 from J; bases not matched to a gene: 8. This CDR3 has 14 amino acids. The CDR3 nucleotides read TGTGCCAGCAGTATTTCGGACAGGGTCAATGGCTACACCTTC. Protein product: CASSISDRVNGYTF.

The V gene is TRBV5-4, the J gene TRBJ2-6, with TRBD1 matching 8 bases. Germline values: CDR1 SGHNT, CDR2 YYREEE (reference sequence). The CDR3 contains 16 residues. Trimming cost V 3 bases and J 4 bases; bases outside gene matches: 6. CDR3 sequence (DNA): TGTGCCAGCAGCTACTGGACAGGGCCCGGGGCCAACGTCCTGACTTTC. Its protein is CASSYWTGPGANVLTF.

The chain uses TRBV7-3 and TRBJ2-5; possibly TRBD2 for D (6 bases). Deletions cut 2 bases from V and 5 bases from J, with 18 bases between. The CDR3 is 16 residues long. CDR1 is SGHTA and CDR2 is FQGTGA in the germline V gene. The CDR3 reads CASSLVQGGFGETQYF. As DNA, the CDR3 is TGTGCCAGCAGCTTAGTTCAGGGAGGTTTCGGGGAGACCCAGTACTTC.

The V and J genes are TRBV10-2 and TRBJ1-4, with TRBD1 matching 8 bases. This CDR3 comprises 13 residues. V shed 8 bases and J 12 bases; nucleotides not matched to a gene: 11. Germline CDR1 is WSHSY and CDR2 is SAAADI. DNA for the CDR3: TGCGCCAGCCTGGACAGGGAAAGTCATGAACTGTTTTTT. Translating gives CASLDRESHELFF.

V usage is TRBV23-1 and J usage is TRBJ2-7; either TRBD1 or TRBD2 may fit D (5 bases each). TRBV23-1 is classed as an ORF, of uncertain function. V gave up 8 bases and J gave up 2 bases, with 13 bases separating them. This CDR3 is built from 13 residues. The CDR3 sequence is CASVEGRPYEQYF. The CDR3 region has the DNA TGCGCCAGCGTCGAGGGGAGACCCTACGAGCAGTACTTC.